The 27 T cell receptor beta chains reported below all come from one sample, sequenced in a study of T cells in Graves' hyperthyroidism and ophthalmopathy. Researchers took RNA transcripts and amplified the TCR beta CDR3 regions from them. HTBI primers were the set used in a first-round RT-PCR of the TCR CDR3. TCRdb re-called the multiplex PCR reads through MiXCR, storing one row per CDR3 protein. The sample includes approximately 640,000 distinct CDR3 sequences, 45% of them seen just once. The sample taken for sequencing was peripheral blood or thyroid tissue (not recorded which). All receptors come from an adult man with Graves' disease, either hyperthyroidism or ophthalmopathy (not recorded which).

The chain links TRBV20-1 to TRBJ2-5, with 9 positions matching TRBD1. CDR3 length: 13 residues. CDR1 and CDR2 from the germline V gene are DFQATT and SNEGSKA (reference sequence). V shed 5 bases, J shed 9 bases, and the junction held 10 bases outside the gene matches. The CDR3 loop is CSAWDRAEQPQYF. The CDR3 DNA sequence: TGCAGTGCTTGGGACAGGGCTGAACAGCCCCAGTACTTC.

This CDR3 reads CATSALGNTGELFF. CDR3 in DNA: TGTGCCACCAGTGCCTTAGGGAACACCGGGGAGCTGTTTTTT. The chain recombines TRBV24-1 with TRBJ2-2, with D hard to call. V was trimmed by 5 bases and J by 1 base, leaving 7 bases between them. CDR1 KGHDR and CDR2 SFDVKD come from the germline V gene. The CDR3 spans 14 residues.

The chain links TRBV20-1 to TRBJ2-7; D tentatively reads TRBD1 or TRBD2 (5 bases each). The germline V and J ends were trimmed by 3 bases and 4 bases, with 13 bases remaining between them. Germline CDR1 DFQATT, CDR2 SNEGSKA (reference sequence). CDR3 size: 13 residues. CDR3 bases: TGCAGTGCTAGTCCGGGGCTTGGGTACGAGCAGTACTTC. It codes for CSASPGLGYEQYF.

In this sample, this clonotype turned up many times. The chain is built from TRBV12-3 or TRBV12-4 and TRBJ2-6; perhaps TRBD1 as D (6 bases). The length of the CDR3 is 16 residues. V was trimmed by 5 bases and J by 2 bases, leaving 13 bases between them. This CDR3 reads CASSASAGAGANVLTF. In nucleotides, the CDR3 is TGTGCCAGCAGTGCCTCGGCAGGGGCTGGGGCCAACGTCCTGACTTTC.

This CDR3 is CVRPDEKLFF. The CDR3 DNA is TGTGTCAGACCAGATGAAAAACTGTTTTTT. The chain is built from TRBV15 and TRBJ1-4, with D uncertain. The CDR3 length is 10 residues. In germline, CDR1 is LNHNV, CDR2 YYDKDF (reference sequence).

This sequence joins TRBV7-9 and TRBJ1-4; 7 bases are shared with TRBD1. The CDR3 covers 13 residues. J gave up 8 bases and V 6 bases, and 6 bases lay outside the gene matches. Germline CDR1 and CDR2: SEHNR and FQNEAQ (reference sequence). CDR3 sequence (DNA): TGTGCCAGCAGACCAGTGACAGGGGAAAAACTGTTTTTT. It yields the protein CASRPVTGEKLFF. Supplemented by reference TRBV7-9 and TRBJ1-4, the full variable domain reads DTGVSQNPRHKITKRGQNVTFRCDPISEHNRLYWYRQTLGQGPEFLTYFQNEAQLEKSRLLSDRFSAERPKGSFSTLEIQRTEQGDSAMYLCASRPVTGEKLFFGSGTQLSVL.

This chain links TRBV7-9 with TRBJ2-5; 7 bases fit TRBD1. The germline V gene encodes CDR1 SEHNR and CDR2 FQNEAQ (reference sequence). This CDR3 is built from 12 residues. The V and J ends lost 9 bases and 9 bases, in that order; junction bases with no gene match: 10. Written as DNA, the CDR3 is TGTGCCAGTACCAACAGGGGCCAGCCCCAGTACTTC. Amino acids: CASTNRGQPQYF.

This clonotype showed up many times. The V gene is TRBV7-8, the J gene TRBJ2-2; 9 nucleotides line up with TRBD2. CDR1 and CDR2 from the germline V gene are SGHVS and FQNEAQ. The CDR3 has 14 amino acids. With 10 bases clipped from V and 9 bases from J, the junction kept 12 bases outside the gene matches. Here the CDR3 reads CATMPSGVMRELFF. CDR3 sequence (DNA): TGTGCCACCATGCCTAGCGGGGTAATGCGGGAGCTGTTTTTT.

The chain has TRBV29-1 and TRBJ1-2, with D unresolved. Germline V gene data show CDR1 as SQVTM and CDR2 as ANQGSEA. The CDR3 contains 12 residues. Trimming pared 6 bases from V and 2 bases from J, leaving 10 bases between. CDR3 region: CSVTPANYGYTF. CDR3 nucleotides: TGCAGCGTAACCCCAGCCAACTATGGCTACACCTTC.

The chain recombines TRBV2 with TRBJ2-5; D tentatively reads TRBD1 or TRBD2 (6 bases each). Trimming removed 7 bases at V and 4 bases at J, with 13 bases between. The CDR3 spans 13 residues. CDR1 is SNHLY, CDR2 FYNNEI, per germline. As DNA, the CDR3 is TGTGCCAGCAACAGGGACTTCCGAGAGACCCAGTACTTC. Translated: CASNRDFRETQYF.

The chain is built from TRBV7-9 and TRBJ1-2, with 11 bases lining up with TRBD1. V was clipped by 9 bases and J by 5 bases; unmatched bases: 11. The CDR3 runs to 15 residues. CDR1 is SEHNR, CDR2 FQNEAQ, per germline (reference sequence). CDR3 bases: TGTGCCAGTAAGGGGGACAGGGGGGGTCGGTATGGCTACACCTTC. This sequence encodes CASKGDRGGRYGYTF.

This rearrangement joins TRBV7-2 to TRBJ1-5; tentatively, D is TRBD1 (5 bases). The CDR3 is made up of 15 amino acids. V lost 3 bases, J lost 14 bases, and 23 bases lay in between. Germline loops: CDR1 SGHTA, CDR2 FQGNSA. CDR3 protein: CASSFLTGSGTYEHF. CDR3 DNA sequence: TGTGCCAGCAGCTTCCTAACAGGATCTGGCACCTACGAGCATTTT. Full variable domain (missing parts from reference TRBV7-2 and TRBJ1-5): GAGVSQSPSNKVTEKGKDVELRCDPISGHTALYWYRQSLGQGLEFLIYFQGNSAPDKSGLPSDRFSAERTGGSVSTLTIQRTQQEDSAVYLCASSFLTGSGTYEHFGDGTRLSIL.

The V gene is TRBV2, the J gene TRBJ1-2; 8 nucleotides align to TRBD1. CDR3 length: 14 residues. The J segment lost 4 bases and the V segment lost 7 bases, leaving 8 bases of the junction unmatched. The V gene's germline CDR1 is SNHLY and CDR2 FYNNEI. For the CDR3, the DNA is TGTGCCAGCATGCAGGGGGCGGCAGGCTATGGCTACACCTTC. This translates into CASMQGAAGYGYTF. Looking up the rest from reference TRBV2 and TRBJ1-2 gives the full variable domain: EPEVTQTPSHQVTQMGQEVILRCVPISNHLYFYWYRQILGQKVEFLVSFYNNEISEKSEIFDDQFSVERPDGSNFTLKIRSTKLEDSAMYFCASMQGAAGYGYTFGSGTRLTVV.

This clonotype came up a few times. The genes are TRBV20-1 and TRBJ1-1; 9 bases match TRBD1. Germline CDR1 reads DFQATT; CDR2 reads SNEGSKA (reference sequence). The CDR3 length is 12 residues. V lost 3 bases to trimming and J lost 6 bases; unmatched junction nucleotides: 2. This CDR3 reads CSARRQGAEAFF. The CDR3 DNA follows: TGCAGTGCTAGGCGACAGGGGGCTGAAGCTTTCTTT.

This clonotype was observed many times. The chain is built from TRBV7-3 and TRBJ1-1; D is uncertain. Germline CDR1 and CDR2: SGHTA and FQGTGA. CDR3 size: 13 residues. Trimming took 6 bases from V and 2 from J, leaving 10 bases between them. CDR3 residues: CASSPLSNTEAFF. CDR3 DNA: TGTGCCAGCAGTCCCTTGAGTAACACTGAAGCTTTCTTT.

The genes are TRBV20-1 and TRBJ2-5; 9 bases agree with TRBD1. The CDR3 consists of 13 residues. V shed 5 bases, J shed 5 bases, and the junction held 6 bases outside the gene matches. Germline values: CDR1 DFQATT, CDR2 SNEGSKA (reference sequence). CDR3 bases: TGCAGTGCTTCCGGGACAGGGCGGGAGACCCAGTACTTC. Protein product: CSASGTGRETQYF.

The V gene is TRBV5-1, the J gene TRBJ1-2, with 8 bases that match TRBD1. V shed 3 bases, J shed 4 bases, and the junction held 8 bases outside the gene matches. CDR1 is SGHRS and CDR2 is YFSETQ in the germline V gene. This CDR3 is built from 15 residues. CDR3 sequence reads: CASSWNPGQVYGYTF. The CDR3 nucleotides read TGCGCCAGCAGCTGGAACCCGGGACAGGTCTATGGCTACACCTTC.

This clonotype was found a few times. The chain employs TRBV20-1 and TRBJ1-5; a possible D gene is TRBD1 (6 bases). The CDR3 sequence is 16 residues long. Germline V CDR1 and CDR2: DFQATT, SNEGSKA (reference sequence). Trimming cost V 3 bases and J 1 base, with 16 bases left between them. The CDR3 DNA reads TGCAGTGCTAGTGATACAGGGATGGGGAGCAATCAGCCCCAGCATTTT. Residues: CSASDTGMGSNQPQHF.

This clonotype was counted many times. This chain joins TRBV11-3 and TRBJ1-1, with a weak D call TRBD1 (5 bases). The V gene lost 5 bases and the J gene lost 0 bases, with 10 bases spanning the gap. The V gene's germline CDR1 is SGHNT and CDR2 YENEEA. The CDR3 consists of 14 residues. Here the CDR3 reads CASSQQVLNTEAFF. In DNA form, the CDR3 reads TGTGCCAGCAGCCAACAGGTGCTGAACACTGAAGCTTTCTTT.

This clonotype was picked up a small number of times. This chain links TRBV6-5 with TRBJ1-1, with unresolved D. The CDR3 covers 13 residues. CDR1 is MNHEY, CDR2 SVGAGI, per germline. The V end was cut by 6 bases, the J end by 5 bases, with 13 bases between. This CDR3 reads CASSRPTGTEAFF. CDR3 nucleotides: TGTGCCAGCAGCAGACCCACGGGAACTGAAGCTTTCTTT.

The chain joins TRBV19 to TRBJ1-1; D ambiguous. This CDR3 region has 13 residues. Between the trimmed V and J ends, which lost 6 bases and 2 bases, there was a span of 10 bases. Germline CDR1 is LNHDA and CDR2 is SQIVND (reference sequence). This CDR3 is CASRSAGNTEAFF. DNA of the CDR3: TGTGCCAGTAGATCCGCGGGAAACACTGAAGCTTTCTTT.

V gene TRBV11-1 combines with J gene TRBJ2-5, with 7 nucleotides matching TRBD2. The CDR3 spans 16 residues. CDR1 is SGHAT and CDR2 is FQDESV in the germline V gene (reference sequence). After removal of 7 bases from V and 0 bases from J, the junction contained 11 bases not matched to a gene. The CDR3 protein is CASTLSYGRHQETQYF. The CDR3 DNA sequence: TGTGCCAGCACGCTCAGCTACGGGAGGCACCAAGAGACCCAGTACTTC.

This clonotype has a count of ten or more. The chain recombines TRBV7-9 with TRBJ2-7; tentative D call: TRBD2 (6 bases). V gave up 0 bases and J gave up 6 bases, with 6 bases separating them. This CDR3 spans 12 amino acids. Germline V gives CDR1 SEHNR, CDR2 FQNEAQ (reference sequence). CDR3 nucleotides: TGTGCCAGCAGCTTAGCCGGGAGCGAGCAGTACTTC. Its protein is CASSLAGSEQYF. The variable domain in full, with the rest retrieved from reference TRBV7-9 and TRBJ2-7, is DTGVSQNPRHKITKRGQNVTFRCDPISEHNRLYWYRQTLGQGPEFLTYFQNEAQLEKSRLLSDRFSAERPKGSFSTLEIQRTEQGDSAMYLCASSLAGSEQYFGPGTRLTVT.

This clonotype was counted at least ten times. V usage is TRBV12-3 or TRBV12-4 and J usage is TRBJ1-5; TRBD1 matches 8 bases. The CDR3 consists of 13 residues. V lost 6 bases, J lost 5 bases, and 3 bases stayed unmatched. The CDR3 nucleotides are TGTGCCAGCAGCGGACAGGGCCATCAGCCCCAGCATTTT. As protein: CASSGQGHQPQHF.

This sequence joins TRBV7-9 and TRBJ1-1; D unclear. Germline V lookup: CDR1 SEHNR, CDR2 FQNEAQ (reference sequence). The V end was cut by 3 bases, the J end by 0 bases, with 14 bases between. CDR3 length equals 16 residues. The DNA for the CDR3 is TGTGCCAGCAGCTTCGGAGTTTCCAGCATGAACACTGAAGCTTTCTTT. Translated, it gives CASSFGVSSMNTEAFF.

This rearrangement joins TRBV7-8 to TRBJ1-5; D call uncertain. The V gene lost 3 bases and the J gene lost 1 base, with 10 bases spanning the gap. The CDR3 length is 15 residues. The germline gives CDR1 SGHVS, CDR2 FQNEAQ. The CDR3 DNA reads TGTGCCAGCAGCTTCGCCGGGCTGAGCAATCAGCCCCAGCATTTT. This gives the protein CASSFAGLSNQPQHF.

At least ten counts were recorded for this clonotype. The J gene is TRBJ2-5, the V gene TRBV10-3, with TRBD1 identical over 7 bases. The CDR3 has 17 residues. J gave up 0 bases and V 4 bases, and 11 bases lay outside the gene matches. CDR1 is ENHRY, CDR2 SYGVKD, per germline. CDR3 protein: CAISGGVGGRDQETQYF. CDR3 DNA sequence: TGTGCCATCAGTGGGGGTGTAGGGGGCCGAGACCAAGAGACCCAGTACTTC.